This T cell receptor beta chain was identified during a study of liver allograft versus peripheral blood T cells. About the research overall: Graft-liver T cell receptor repertoires were compared against recipient peripheral blood repertoires.

TCRdb re-called the reads through MiXCR, storing one row per CDR3 protein. In the table there are 1,500 to 2,000 distinct CDR3 sequences, about 17% of which are singletons. This clonotype rates as medium-sized. Its antigen remains unknown. Study results and caveats: Intragraft liver T cell receptor repertoires reportedly differed from peripheral blood repertoires.

V lost 3 bases and J lost 0, with 13 bases in between. The CDR3 is 17 residues long. Germline assignment: CDR1 SGDLS and CDR2 YYNGEE. The gene calls are TRBV9 and TRBJ1-6; D might be TRBD1 (6 bases). The TCR was taken from a human patient who had a liver transplant. The graft donor may be the source of some T cells. DNA of the CDR3: TGTGCCAGCAGCGCACAGACAGGCAGCTCCTATAATTCACCCCTCCACTTT. Translation gives CASSAQTGSSYNSPLHF.